This T cell receptor (beta chain) was observed in a study of control samples from healthy donors and cancer patients. The CDR3 is 15 residues long. With V trimmed by 2 bases and J by 3 bases, 3 bases remained unmatched. Germline V gene lookup returns CDR1 MNHNS and CDR2 SASEGT. Method: immunoSEQ multiplex PCR; TCRdb's copy keeps in-frame clones and lacks some. The sample carries 85,000 to 120,000 clones, about 91% recorded once. This chain joins TRBV6-1 and TRBJ2-3, with 9 nucleotides matching TRBD2. Sequencing was done on a sample of blood. This clonotype originated in a young woman in good health. CDR3 protein: CASSESSGGTDTQYF. The CDR3 DNA reads as TGTGCCAGCAGTGAATCCAGCGGGGGGACAGATACGCAGTATTTT.